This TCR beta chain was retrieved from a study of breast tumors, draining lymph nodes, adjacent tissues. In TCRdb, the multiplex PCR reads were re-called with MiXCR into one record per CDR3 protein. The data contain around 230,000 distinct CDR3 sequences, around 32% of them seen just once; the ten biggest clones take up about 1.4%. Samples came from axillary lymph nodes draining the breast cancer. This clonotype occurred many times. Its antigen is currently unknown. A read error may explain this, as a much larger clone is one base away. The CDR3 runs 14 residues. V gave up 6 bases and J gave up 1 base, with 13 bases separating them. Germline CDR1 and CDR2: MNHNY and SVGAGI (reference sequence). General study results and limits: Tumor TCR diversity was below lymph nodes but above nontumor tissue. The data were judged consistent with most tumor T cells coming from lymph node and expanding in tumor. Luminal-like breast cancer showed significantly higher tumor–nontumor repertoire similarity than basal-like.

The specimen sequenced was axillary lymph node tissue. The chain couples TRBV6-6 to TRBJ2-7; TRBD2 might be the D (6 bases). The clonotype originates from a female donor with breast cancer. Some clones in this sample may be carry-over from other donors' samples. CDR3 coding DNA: TGTGCCAGCAGACTTAGCGGAACTTCCTACGAGCAGTACTTC. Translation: CASRLSGTSYEQYF.